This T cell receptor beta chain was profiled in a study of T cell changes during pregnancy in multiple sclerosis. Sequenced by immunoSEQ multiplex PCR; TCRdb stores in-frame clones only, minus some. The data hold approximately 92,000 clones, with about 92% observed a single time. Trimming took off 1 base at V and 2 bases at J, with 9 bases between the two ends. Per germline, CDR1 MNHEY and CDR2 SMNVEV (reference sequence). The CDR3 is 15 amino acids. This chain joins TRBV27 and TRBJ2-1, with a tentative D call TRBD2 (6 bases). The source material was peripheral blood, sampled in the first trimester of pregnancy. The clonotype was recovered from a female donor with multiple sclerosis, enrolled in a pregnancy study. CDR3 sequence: CASSLYGGTYNEQFF. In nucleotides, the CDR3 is TGTGCCAGCAGTTTATATGGGGGGACCTACAATGAGCAGTTCTTC.